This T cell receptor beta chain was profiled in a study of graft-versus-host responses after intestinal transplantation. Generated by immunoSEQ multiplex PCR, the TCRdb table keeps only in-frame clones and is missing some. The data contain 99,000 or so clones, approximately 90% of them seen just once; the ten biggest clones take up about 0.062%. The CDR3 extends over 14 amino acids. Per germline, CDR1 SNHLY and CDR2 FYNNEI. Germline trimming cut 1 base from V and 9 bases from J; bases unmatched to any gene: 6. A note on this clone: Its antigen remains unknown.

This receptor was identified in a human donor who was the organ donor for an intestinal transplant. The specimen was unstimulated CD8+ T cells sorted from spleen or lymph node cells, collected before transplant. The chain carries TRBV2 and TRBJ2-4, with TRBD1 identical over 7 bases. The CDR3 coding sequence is TGTGCCAGCAGTGAAGGGACAGGCGCTTCCATTCAGTACTTC. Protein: CASSEGTGASIQYF.